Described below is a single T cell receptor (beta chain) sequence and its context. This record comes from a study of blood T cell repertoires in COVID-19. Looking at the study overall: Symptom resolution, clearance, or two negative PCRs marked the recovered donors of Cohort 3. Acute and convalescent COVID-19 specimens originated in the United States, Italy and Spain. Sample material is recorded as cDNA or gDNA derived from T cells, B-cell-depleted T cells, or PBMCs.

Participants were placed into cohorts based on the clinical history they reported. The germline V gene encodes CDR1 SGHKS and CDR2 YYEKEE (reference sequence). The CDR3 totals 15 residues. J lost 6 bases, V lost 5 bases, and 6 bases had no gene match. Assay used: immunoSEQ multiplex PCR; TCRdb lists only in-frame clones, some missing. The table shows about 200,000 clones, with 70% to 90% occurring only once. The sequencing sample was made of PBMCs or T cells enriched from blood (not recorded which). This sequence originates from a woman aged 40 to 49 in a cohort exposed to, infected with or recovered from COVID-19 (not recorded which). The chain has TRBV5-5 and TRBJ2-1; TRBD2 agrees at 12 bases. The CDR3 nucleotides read TGTGCCAGCAGAACGACTAGCGGGAGAGGCAATGAGCAGTTCTTC. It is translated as CASRTTSGRGNEQFF.